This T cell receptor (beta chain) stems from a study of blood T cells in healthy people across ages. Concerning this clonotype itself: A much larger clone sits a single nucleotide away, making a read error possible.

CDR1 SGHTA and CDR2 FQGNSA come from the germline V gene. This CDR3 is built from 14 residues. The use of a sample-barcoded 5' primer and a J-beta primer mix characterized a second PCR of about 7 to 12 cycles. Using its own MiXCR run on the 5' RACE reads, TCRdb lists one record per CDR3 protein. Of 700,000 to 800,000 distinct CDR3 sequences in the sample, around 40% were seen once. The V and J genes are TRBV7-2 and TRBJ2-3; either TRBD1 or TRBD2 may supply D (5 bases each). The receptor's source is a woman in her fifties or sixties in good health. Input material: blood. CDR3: CASSAGSSTDMQYF. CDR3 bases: TGTGCCAGCAGCGCAGGGAGTAGCACAGATATGCAGTATTTT. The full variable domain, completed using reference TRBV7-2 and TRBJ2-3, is GAGVSQSPSNKVTEKGKDVELRCDPISGHTALYWYRQSLGQGLEFLIYFQGNSAPDKSGLPSDRFSAERTGGSVSTLTIQRTQQEDSAVYLCASSAGSSTDMQYFGPGTRLTVL.